Listed here is a single T cell receptor beta chain. Other DNA sequences of this sample code for an identical CDR3. Per germline, CDR1 GTSNPN and CDR2 SVGIG (reference sequence). The CDR3 has 12 amino acids. V dropped 0 bases and J dropped 3 bases, with 6 bases sitting between them. This specimen comes from a study of sequential checkpoint blockade in melanoma. Whole-study context: Maintenance nivolumab came after either treatment sequence.

Treatment reported: randomized to nivolumab then ipilimumab (arm A) or the reverse (arm B). Some clones are missing from TCRdb's copy, which holds only in-frame ones; the method was immunoSEQ multiplex PCR. This table has 37,000 or so clones, 30% to 35% appearing once. The clonotype comes from a human donor with melanoma. The rearrangement links TRBV30 to TRBJ2-7; D ambiguous. Here the sequenced sample was tumor tissue (inferred from file names), taken from a patient given nivolumab and ipilimumab in sequence. DNA of the CDR3: TGTGCCTGGAGTGTTTCGAGCTACGAGCAGTACTTC. Residues: CAWSVSSYEQYF. Together with reference TRBV30 and TRBJ2-7, the CDR3 gives the full variable domain: SQTIHQWPATLVQPVGSPLSLECTVEGTSNPNLYWYRQAAGRGLQLLFYSVGIGQISSEVPQNLSASRPQDRQFILSSKKLLLSDSGFYLCAWSVSSYEQYFGPGTRLTVT.